This is a list of T cell receptor beta chains from one sample in a study of shared clonotypes between healthy human individuals. This table comes from immunoSEQ multiplex PCR, and its TCRdb copy is limited to in-frame clones, with some not included. The sample shows over 400,000 clones, 90% to 96% of them seen only once. Sequencing was performed on naive CD4+ T cells sorted from blood. All receptors come from a woman in her twenties or thirties in good health. Each CDR3 is given with its conserved first and last residue.

>TRBJ2-7|TRBV7-5
CASSLGWTSGIYEQYF
>TRBJ2-1|TRBV27
CASKAGQPYNEQFF
>TRBJ2-3|TRBV7-2
CASSSRGRGGSSTDTQYF
>TRBJ2-5|TRBV4-1
CASSRQLAEQETQYF
>NA|TRBV18
CASSPGRSYEQYF
>TRBJ2-3|TRBV10-3
CAISDGASTDTQYF
>TRBJ1-5|TRBV28
CASRISNQPQHF
>TRBJ1-5|TRBV27
CASSFNREAPGPQHF
>TRBJ2-7|TRBV13
CASSLRRAYEQYF
>TRBJ2-7|TRBV7-9
CASSRGTSGRKDEQYF
>TRBJ2-3|TRBV28
CASSLWTGSGRDTQYF
>TRBJ2-1|TRBV7-6
CASSLSPANNEQFF
>TRBJ2-2|TRBV11-2
CASSLSPGELFF
>TRBJ2-7|TRBV29-1
CSVVKGGSYEQYF
>TRBJ1-1|TRBV28
CASGSGTGFMGTEAFF
>TRBJ2-1|TRBV5-1
CASSLEASPHEQFF
>TRBJ1-3|TRBV5-1
CASSLGGTGYSGNTIYF
>TRBJ2-1|TRBV27
CASSLRWAAANEQFF
>TRBJ2-7|TRBV18
CASSPQPTGVLYEQYF
>TRBJ1-2|TRBV30
CAWSGEGQFYGYTF
>TRBJ2-7|TRBV27
CASSLSQGDYEQYF
>TRBJ2-7|TRBV7-9
CASSLDRSIYEQYF
>TRBJ2-7|TRBV27
CASSARGTLTRTSSYEQYF
>TRBJ2-2|TRBV7-7
CASSLRLAGVLTNTGELFF
>TRBJ2-7|TRBV28
CASSLRDFSYEQYF
>TRBJ2-7|TRBV28
CASRGPYEQYF
>TRBJ2-7|TRBV18
CASSPRQGTEQYF